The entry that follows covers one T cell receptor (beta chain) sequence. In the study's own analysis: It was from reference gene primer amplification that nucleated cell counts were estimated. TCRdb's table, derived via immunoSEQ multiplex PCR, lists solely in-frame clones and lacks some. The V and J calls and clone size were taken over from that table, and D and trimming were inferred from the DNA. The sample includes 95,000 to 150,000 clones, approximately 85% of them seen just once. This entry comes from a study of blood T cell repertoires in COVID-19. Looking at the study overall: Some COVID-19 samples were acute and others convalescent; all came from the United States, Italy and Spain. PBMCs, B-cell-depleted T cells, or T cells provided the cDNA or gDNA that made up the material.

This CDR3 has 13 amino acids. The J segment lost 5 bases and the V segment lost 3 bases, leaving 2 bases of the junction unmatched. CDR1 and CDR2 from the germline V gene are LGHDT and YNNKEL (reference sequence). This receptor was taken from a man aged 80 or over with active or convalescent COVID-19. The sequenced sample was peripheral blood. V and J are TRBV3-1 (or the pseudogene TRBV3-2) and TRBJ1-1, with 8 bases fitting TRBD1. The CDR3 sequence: CASSQTGETEAFF. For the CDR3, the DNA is TGTGCCAGCAGCCAGACAGGGGAAACTGAAGCTTTCTTT.